This T cell receptor beta chain was captured in a study of T cells after yellow fever vaccination. This clonotype appeared many times. Its antigen is currently unknown. Overall study findings and caveats: CD4 and CD8 compartments shared a small share of clonotypes, likely from convergent recombination. Abundant clonotypes (contaminants from the bulk population) could be present in FACS-sorted repertoires. Secondary responses were weaker yet peaked faster, day 5 versus 15.

Trimming cost V 6 bases and J 1 base, with 12 bases left between them. This CDR3 region has 15 residues. The germline V gene encodes CDR1 SGHTA and CDR2 FQGTGA. TCRdb used MiXCR to reprocess the 5' RACE reads, holding one entry per CDR3 protein. The table shows more than 250,000 distinct CDR3 sequences, with 6.8% occurring only once. This clonotype was obtained from a young man who received the YFV17D yellow fever vaccine. Material: PBMCs, obtained roughly 47 days after the first yellow fever vaccination. The V and J genes are TRBV7-3 and TRBJ2-2, with D perhaps matching TRBD1 (6 bases). The CDR3, as DNA: TGTGCCAGCAGGCCGTCCAGGGGGAACACCGGGGAGCTGTTTTTT. It yields the protein CASRPSRGNTGELFF.